This TCR beta chain is drawn from a study of cytomegalovirus exposure and HLA in healthy donors. Broader study findings: Being productive about 87% or about 30% of the time was typical of most TCR beta V segments in an earlier analysis. Most observed TCR sequences were rare, whereas some public TCRs were detected in many donors. The later analysis indicated that the majority of CMV-associated TCR beta chains appeared HLA-restricted. Later genetic work tied a missense DCLRE1C variant to beta-chain V and J trimming.

With respect to this clone: Its specificity is not known.

Primers included in the PCR were 60 Vbeta and 13 Jbeta primers. Using immunoSEQ multiplex PCR, the repertoire was profiled, and TCRdb retains in-frame clones only, with some absent. Seen here are approximately 150,000 clones, 82% observed once, and the top ten hold approximately 1.9%. Per germline, CDR1 MNHEY and CDR2 SVGAGI. V dropped 4 bases and J dropped 4 bases, with 10 bases sitting between them. This CDR3 has 13 amino acids. Sequencing was performed on PBMCs. The V call is TRBV6-5, the J call TRBJ1-2; D gene unclear. The TCR sequence derives from a woman in her 40s in good health and CMV-seronegative. This CDR3 is CASSLGAFYGYTF. CDR3 DNA: TGTGCCAGCAGTTTGGGAGCATTCTATGGCTACACCTTC.